What follows are 16 T cell receptor beta chains derived from one specimen sequenced in a study of regulatory T cells in long-lasting Graves disease. Researchers made TCR beta libraries by using iRepertoire HTBI primers and running Arm-PCR on CDR3 regions. Using its own MiXCR run on the multiplex PCR reads, TCRdb lists one record per CDR3 protein. Of about 220,000 distinct CDR3 sequences in the sample, 15% to 20% are singletons; the top ten hold 22%. Time point defined: newly diagnosed GD, antithyroid drugs for less than 3 months. Extracted PBMC RNA gave rise to the TCR library. The source material was peripheral blood mononuclear cells (PBMCs), sampled at new diagnosis, from a patient treated with antithyroid drugs. The receptor source for this set is a female donor with Graves disease.

This clonotype was recorded at least ten times. The gene calls are TRBV9 and TRBJ2-2; TRBD2 matches 10 bases. The germline gives CDR1 SGDLS, CDR2 YYNGEE. This CDR3 is 16 amino acids long. Trimming took 3 bases from V and 7 from J; bases not matched to a gene: 9. The CDR3 DNA follows: TGTGCCAGCAGCGAGGGGGCTAGCGGGAGACTCGGGGAGCTGTTTTTT. Its translation: CASSEGASGRLGELFF.

This clonotype came up many times. The gene calls are TRBV12-3 or TRBV12-4 and TRBJ2-1; D perhaps matches TRBD2 (6 bases). This CDR3 contains 15 residues. Trimming stripped 0 bases from V and 4 bases from J, with 10 bases between. The CDR3 nucleotides read TGTGCCAGCAGTTTAGCGGGACTTAATTACAATGAGCAGTTCTTC. Translation: CASSLAGLNYNEQFF.

The chain links TRBV6-2 or TRBV6-3 to TRBJ2-3; TRBD2 matches 9 bases. Germline CDR1 and CDR2: MNHEY and SVGEGT. This CDR3 is 16 amino acids long. Trimming removed 5 bases from V and 0 bases from J; junction bases left unmatched: 6. CDR3 sequence: CASSPGGRASTDTQYF. The CDR3 nucleotides are TGTGCCAGCAGTCCCGGCGGGAGGGCCAGCACAGATACGCAGTATTTT.

V is TRBV27 and J is TRBJ2-3; tentatively, D is TRBD1 (6 bases). Germline CDR1 reads MNHEY; CDR2 reads SMNVEV (reference sequence). Trimming removed 5 bases at V and 2 bases at J, with 14 bases between. This CDR3 is built from 15 residues. In DNA form, the CDR3 reads TGTGCCAGCAGTGAAACACAGGGTACCACAGATACGCAGTATTTT. It translates to CASSETQGTTDTQYF.

Note on this clonotype: One junction end does not reproduce the germline sequence, and a read error may be involved. The chain employs TRBV11-2 and TRBJ2-7; 10 bases are a match to TRBD2. CDR1 is SGHAT and CDR2 is FQNNGV in the germline V gene. CDR3 length: 16 amino acids. The CDR3 nucleotides read TGTGCCAGCAGTTCGGGGGCTAGCGGGAGAGGCTACGGGCAGTACTTC. Its protein product is CASSSGASGRGYGQYF.

In its sample, this clonotype was seen many times. The chain carries TRBV3-1 and TRBJ2-1, with 9 bases fitting TRBD1. The CDR3 sequence is 13 residues long. V lost 5 bases, J lost 6 bases, and 2 bases stayed unmatched. Germline-derived CDR1 and CDR2 are LGHDT and YNNKEL (reference sequence). The CDR3 loop is CASSDRGGNEQFF. The CDR3 DNA is TGTGCCAGCAGCGACAGGGGGGGCAATGAGCAGTTCTTC.

In this sample, this clonotype turned up many times. This chain connects TRBV7-2 to TRBJ1-3; D ambiguous. Germline values: CDR1 SGHTA, CDR2 FQGNSA. The CDR3 is made up of 15 amino acids. V was cut by 5 bases and J by 4 bases, with 15 bases left in between. CDR3 DNA: TGTGCCAGCAGCCCGGACCGTTTAGCGGGAAACACCATATATTTT. It is translated as CASSPDRLAGNTIYF.

Turning to this clonotype: A far larger clone is just one base off, so this is likely a read error. The CDR3 reads CASSEAGGGGGTEAFF. Written as DNA, the CDR3 is TGTGCCAGCAGTGAAGCGGGTGGTGGTGGGGGCACTGAAGCTTTCTTT. The V and J genes are TRBV2 and TRBJ2-3; TRBD1 might be the D (5 bases). The DNA matches TRBJ1-1 better at its end, which makes the J call doubtful. The CDR3 has 16 amino acids. Germline CDR1 is SNHLY and CDR2 is FYNNEI.

This clonotype was recorded at least ten times. The V and J genes are TRBV7-2 and TRBJ2-7; D unresolved. Germline values: CDR1 SGHTA, CDR2 FQGNSA. The CDR3 is made up of 13 amino acids. The ends were cut back, 4 bases at V and 6 bases at J, with 13 bases in the middle. The CDR3 nucleotides are TGTGCCAGCAGCTCGGGCCCTTGGGGCGAGCAGTACTTC. Its translation is CASSSGPWGEQYF.

This clonotype was observed many times. The V and J genes are TRBV12-3 or TRBV12-4 and TRBJ2-7, with no clear D. There are 14 residues in the CDR3. V lost 5 bases, J lost 0 bases, and 11 bases lay in between. The chain's CDR3 is CASSPRVSSYEQYF. The DNA of the CDR3 is TGTGCCAGCAGTCCTCGGGTGAGCTCCTACGAGCAGTACTTC.

Notes on this clonotype: It may be a read error: a sequence one base away is much more abundant. In nucleotides, the CDR3 is TGCAGTGCTAGACTCCCGGGGGGAAGGTGTGGCAATGAGCAGTTCTTC. This codes for CSARLPGGRCGNEQFF. The chain combines TRBV20-1 with TRBJ2-1; 7 nucleotides line up with TRBD2. In germline, CDR1 is DFQATT, CDR2 SNEGSKA (reference sequence). The CDR3 has 16 residues. The V segment lost 2 bases and the J segment 6 bases; nucleotides outside the gene matches: 13.

As to this clonotype: This likely came from a read error, as a far larger clone is one base away. V and J are TRBV12-3 or TRBV12-4 and TRBJ1-1; 7 bases line up with TRBD1. The CDR3 loop spans 16 amino acids. The V segment lost 5 bases and the J segment 1 base; nucleotides outside the gene matches: 10. The CDR3 is CASSDRDSLANTEAFF. In nucleotides, the CDR3 is TGTGCCAGCAGTGATAGGGACAGCCTAGCGAACACTGAAGCTTTCTTT.

This clonotype was observed at least ten times. The chain joins TRBV11-2 to TRBJ1-1; D possibly corresponds to TRBD1 (5 bases). Germline CDR1 and CDR2: SGHAT and FQNNGV. Trimming cost V 2 bases and J 0 bases, with 16 bases left between them. The CDR3 consists of 17 residues. DNA for the CDR3: TGTGCCAGCAGCTTAAACCCCCTACGACAGCTGAACACTGAAGCTTTCTTT. Protein: CASSLNPLRQLNTEAFF. Combining the CDR3 with reference TRBV11-2 and TRBJ1-1 gives the whole variable domain EAGVAQSPRYKIIEKRQSVAFWCNPISGHATLYWYQQILGQGPKLLIQFQNNGVVDDSQLPKDRFSAERLKGVDSTLKIQPAKLEDSAVYLCASSLNPLRQLNTEAFFGQGTRLTVV.

This clonotype appeared many times. This rearrangement joins TRBV6-2 or TRBV6-3 to TRBJ2-1; TRBD2 agrees at 15 bases. V lost 6 bases to trimming and J lost 7 bases; unmatched junction nucleotides: 7. CDR1 and CDR2 (germline): MNHEY, SVGEGT. The CDR3 is 16 amino acids. CDR3 protein: CASRGLAGGIFNEQFF. The CDR3 DNA follows: TGTGCCAGCAGGGGACTAGCGGGAGGCATTTTTAATGAGCAGTTCTTC.

This clonotype was seen repeatedly, ten times or more. This CDR3 reads CASSQGEEETQYF. The CDR3, as DNA: TGTGCCAGCAGCCAAGGGGAAGAAGAGACCCAGTACTTC. The chain uses TRBV3-1 and TRBJ2-5; no clear D gene. V shed 1 base and J shed 3 bases, with 6 bases lying between them. Germline V CDR1 and CDR2: LGHDT, YNNKEL (reference sequence). The CDR3 has 13 amino acids.

This clonotype showed up just a few times. The junction shows a germline mismatch at one end, possibly a read error. The chain recombines TRBV12-3 or TRBV12-4 with TRBJ2-2; 9 nucleotides line up with TRBD2. The CDR3 extends over 17 amino acids. The CDR3 sequence is CASSLAWLAGDTGELFF. DNA for the CDR3: TGTGCCAGCAGCTTAGCGTGGTTAGCGGGAGACACCGGGGAGCTGTTTTTT.